Presented here are 25 T cell receptor beta chains from one specimen sequenced in a study of beta chain features in type 1 diabetes. Every isolated RNA sample was fully reverse transcribed, so sequencing captured expressed TCRB transcripts. Method: immunoSEQ multiplex PCR; TCRdb's copy keeps in-frame clones and lacks some. This table has around 240,000 clones, 9% to 10% appearing once. The material sequenced was naive CD4+ T cells from blood. These TCRs come from a woman aged 18-29 years in good health.

This clone was found a few times. This rearrangement joins TRBV18 to TRBJ2-1; D might be TRBD1 (6 bases). The CDR3 is 17 amino acids. Germline V gene sequence: CDR1 KGHSH, CDR2 LQKENI. V was pared by 0 bases and J by 9 bases, with 21 bases between. This chain's CDR3 is CASSPPSPPVGATEQFF. CDR3 DNA: TGTGCCAGCTCACCACCGTCGCCTCCCGTGGGGGCAACTGAGCAGTTCTTC.

The chain employs TRBV5-6 and TRBJ2-7, with a weak D call TRBD2 (6 bases). Trimming cost V 0 bases and J 0 bases, with 13 bases left between them. This CDR3 comprises 16 residues. CDR1 and CDR2 (germline): SGHDT, YYEEEE. The CDR3 loop is CASSLVLRGSSYEQYF. Here the CDR3 DNA reads TGTGCCAGCAGCTTGGTACTCCGGGGGAGCTCCTACGAGCAGTACTTC.

This clone was found a few times. The chain links TRBV7-9 to TRBJ2-1; tentatively, D is TRBD1 (6 bases). V was pared by 5 bases and J by 9 bases, with 20 bases between. The CDR3 has 15 amino acids. Germline V gene lookup returns CDR1 SEHNR and CDR2 FQNEAQ (reference sequence). The CDR3 DNA is TGTGCCAGCAGCAACCGGGACACAATAAAGATTGAGCAGTTCTTC. Translated, it gives CASSNRDTIKIEQFF.

This chain uses TRBV12-5 with TRBJ2-1, with 7 bases identical to TRBD1. The CDR3 loop spans 14 amino acids. Germline CDR1 and CDR2: LGHNT and FRNRAP. J lost 10 bases, V lost 1 base, and 7 bases had no gene match. CDR3 residues: CASGLGLRGREQFF. The CDR3 DNA reads TGTGCTAGTGGTTTGGGCCTTAGGGGGCGGGAGCAGTTCTTC.

This clone was observed a few times. The chain joins TRBV4-1 to TRBJ2-7; TRBD1 agrees at 9 bases. Per the germline V gene, CDR1 is MGHRA and CDR2 is YSYEKL. V trimming: 4 bases; J trimming: 3 bases; junction bases outside the gene matches: 7. The CDR3 spans 15 residues. CDR3 region: CASSLRWDRDYEQYF. The CDR3 nucleotides are TGCGCCAGCAGCCTCCGATGGGACAGGGACTACGAGCAGTACTTC.

The rearrangement uses TRBV5-1 and TRBJ1-1, with D tentatively TRBD1 (5 bases). Per the germline V gene, CDR1 is SGHRS and CDR2 is YFSETQ. V was trimmed by 4 bases and J by 0 bases, leaving 10 bases between them. The CDR3 covers 14 residues. The CDR3 sequence: CASSRGSLNTEAFF. CDR3 in DNA: TGCGCCAGCAGCCGGGGGTCTTTGAACACTGAAGCTTTCTTT.

The chain carries TRBV30 and TRBJ2-7; 12 nucleotides match TRBD1. Germline V gene data show CDR1 as GTSNPN and CDR2 as SVGIG (reference sequence). This CDR3 is built from 16 residues. The J segment lost 7 bases and the V segment lost 2 bases, leaving 12 bases of the junction unmatched. The CDR3 spells CAWSLKPGQGAREQYF. Written as DNA, the CDR3 is TGTGCCTGGAGTTTAAAACCGGGACAGGGGGCGAGGGAGCAGTACTTC.

The chain carries TRBV9 and TRBJ2-1; TRBD2 matches at 7 bases. J gave up 9 bases and V 4 bases, and 7 bases lay outside the gene matches. Germline V CDR1 and CDR2: SGDLS, YYNGEE. The CDR3 length is 13 residues. Here the CDR3 DNA reads TGTGCCAGCAGCCGGACTAGTTTCGTTGAGCAGTTCTTC. Translation gives CASSRTSFVEQFF.

This clone has just a few counts. This sequence joins TRBV5-1 and TRBJ2-5; 9 bases map to TRBD1. V lost 0 bases to trimming and J lost 5 bases; unmatched junction nucleotides: 5. CDR3 length equals 15 residues. The V gene's germline CDR1 is SGHRS and CDR2 YFSETQ. CDR3 in amino acids: CASSLVDRGGETQYF. The CDR3, as DNA: TGCGCCAGCAGCTTGGTGGACAGGGGAGGGGAGACCCAGTACTTC.

The V gene is TRBV14, the J gene TRBJ1-2, with TRBD1 identical over 7 bases. From germline, CDR1 is SGHDN and CDR2 FVKESK. Trimming removed 5 bases from V and 2 bases from J; junction bases left unmatched: 2. This CDR3 has 13 amino acids. The CDR3 DNA reads TGTGCCAGCAGCGAGGGACAGAACTATGGCTACACCTTC. It yields the protein CASSEGQNYGYTF.

This clone was found a few times. The J gene is TRBJ2-7, the V gene TRBV7-8, with 8 bases identical to TRBD2. V trimming: 6 bases; J trimming: 7 bases; junction bases outside the gene matches: 8. The CDR3 is made up of 13 amino acids. Germline CDR1 reads SGHVS; CDR2 reads FQNEAQ. The CDR3 sequence is CASSRRTSREQYF. The CDR3 nucleotides read TGTGCCAGCAGTCGAAGGACTAGCCGAGAGCAGTACTTC.

This clone was detected a few times. The V call is TRBV5-4, the J call TRBJ1-1; weak D call: TRBD1 (6 bases). Germline lookup yields CDR1 SGHNT and CDR2 YYREEE (reference sequence). CDR3 length equals 14 residues. Trimming shortened V by 4 bases and J by 4 bases, and 14 bases separated the two germline ends. CDR3 residues: CASSQDRRFTEAFF. Here the CDR3 DNA reads TGTGCCAGCAGCCAGGACAGAAGATTCACTGAAGCTTTCTTT.

This clone was observed a few times. The chain uses TRBV2 and TRBJ1-3, with D perhaps TRBD1 (5 bases). The CDR3 totals 14 residues. The germline V gene has CDR1 SNHLY and CDR2 FYNNEI. Trimming stripped 8 bases from V and 0 bases from J, with 11 bases between. The CDR3 protein is CASGAPNSGNTIYF. CDR3 sequence (DNA): TGTGCCAGCGGGGCACCCAACTCTGGAAACACCATATATTTT.

The chain recombines TRBV15 with TRBJ2-3; D gene unclear. Germline CDR1 LNHNV, CDR2 YYDKDF (reference sequence). V was trimmed by 0 bases and J by 3 bases, leaving 7 bases between them. The CDR3 length is 14 residues. The DNA for the CDR3 is TGTGCCACCAGCAGAGATCTAGTAACAGATACGCAGTATTTT. Residues: CATSRDLVTDTQYF.

The DNA of the CDR3 is TGTGCCAGCTCACCCAAATCGAGCACTGAAGCTTTCTTT. Amino acid sequence: CASSPKSSTEAFF. The chain couples TRBV18 to TRBJ1-1, with D unclear. The CDR3 is 13 residues long. The V and J ends lost 3 bases and 4 bases respectively, with 9 bases between them. Germline CDR1 is KGHSH and CDR2 is LQKENI.

This chain links TRBV7-3 with TRBJ1-2, with D perhaps TRBD1 (5 bases). Trimming removed 5 bases from V and 4 bases from J, with 17 bases in between. The germline CDR1 and CDR2 sequences are SGHTA and FQGTGA. The CDR3 runs 15 residues. Here the CDR3 reads CASSPTTRGGYGYTF. In DNA, the CDR3 is TGTGCCAGCAGCCCGACGACAAGGGGAGGCTATGGCTACACCTTC.

This chain joins TRBV2 and TRBJ2-7; 8 bases are shared with TRBD1. The trim removed 9 bases at V and 7 bases at J, leaving 8 bases unmatched. Germline V gives CDR1 SNHLY, CDR2 FYNNEI. This CDR3 is built from 12 residues. CDR3 coding DNA: TGTGCCAGAGGGGAACAGGGGGGAGAGCAGTACTTC. Translation: CARGEQGGEQYF.

This clone was detected only a few times. The chain employs TRBV2 and TRBJ2-1; 7 bases are shared with TRBD2. The CDR3 spans 16 residues. After removal of 6 bases from V and 12 bases from J, the junction contained 20 bases not matched to a gene. CDR1 is SNHLY and CDR2 is FYNNEI in the germline V gene. CDR3 sequence reads: CASRRLSGGPMGVQFF. As DNA, the CDR3 is TGTGCCAGCAGGAGGCTATCGGGAGGCCCGATGGGAGTGCAGTTCTTC.

For the CDR3, the DNA is TGCGCCAGCAGCACCGGGACTAGTGGCGCCAATGAGCAGTTCTTC. Its protein is CASSTGTSGANEQFF. The rearrangement uses TRBV5-1 and TRBJ2-1; 8 positions match TRBD2. This CDR3 is built from 15 residues. Germline-derived CDR1 and CDR2 are SGHRS and YFSETQ. Trimming cost V 4 bases and J 6 bases; bases outside gene matches: 9.

This clone was counted a few times. V and J are TRBV5-1 and TRBJ1-2; D uncertain. Germline V CDR1 and CDR2: SGHRS, YFSETQ. The ends were cut back, 0 bases at V and 7 bases at J, with 13 bases in the middle. The CDR3 length is 14 residues. CDR3 DNA sequence: TGCGCCAGCAGCTTGGACAGCCCTAACGCTGGCTACACCTTC. Protein product: CASSLDSPNAGYTF. The full variable domain, rest sourced from reference TRBV5-1 and TRBJ1-2, is KAGVTQTPRYLIKTRGQQVTLSCSPISGHRSVSWYQQTPGQGLQFLFEYFSETQRNKGNFPGRFSGRQFSNSRSEMNVSTLELGDSALYLCASSLDSPNAGYTFGSGTRLTVV.

The rearrangement uses TRBV11-1 and TRBJ2-3; 8 bases map to TRBD1. Germline V lookup: CDR1 SGHAT, CDR2 FQDESV (reference sequence). V gave up 3 bases and J gave up 0 bases; unmatched junction bases: 2. This CDR3 region has 15 residues. This chain's CDR3 is CASSLTGDSTDTQYF. CDR3 DNA: TGTGCCAGCAGCTTGACAGGGGACAGCACAGATACGCAGTATTTT.

The chain has TRBV5-1 and TRBJ2-3, with 7 bases fitting TRBD2. Looked up from germline, CDR1 is SGHRS and CDR2 is YFSETQ. The CDR3 is made up of 15 amino acids. With 2 bases clipped from V and 1 base from J, the junction kept 4 bases outside the gene matches. The DNA of the CDR3 is TGCGCCAGCAGCTTTGTAGCGGGTGGCACAGATACGCAGTATTTT. This codes for CASSFVAGGTDTQYF.

This clone was observed many times. The chain couples TRBV18 to TRBJ2-5; D remains ambiguous. CDR1 KGHSH and CDR2 LQKENI come from the germline V gene. The CDR3 covers 11 residues. Trimming pared 6 bases from V and 6 bases from J, leaving 8 bases between. CDR3 DNA: TGTGCCAGCTCGGCATTTCAGACCCAGTACTTC. Amino acid sequence: CASSAFQTQYF.

This chain uses TRBV6-5 with TRBJ1-5; TRBD1 might be the D (6 bases). In germline, CDR1 is MNHEY, CDR2 SVGAGI. This CDR3 spans 14 amino acids. Trimming removed 2 bases at V and 2 bases at J, with 7 bases between. DNA for the CDR3: TGTGCCAGCAGTTACGCAGGGGGCAATCAGCCCCAGCATTTT. Residues: CASSYAGGNQPQHF.

The table lists this clone with many counts. The chain joins TRBV9 to TRBJ2-7, with 8 nucleotides matching TRBD1. V gave up 2 bases and J gave up 6 bases; unmatched junction bases: 4. CDR3 size: 13 residues. Germline lookup yields CDR1 SGDLS and CDR2 YYNGEE. CDR3 protein: CASSVGGQGEQYF. The CDR3 DNA reads as TGTGCCAGCAGCGTGGGAGGACAGGGCGAGCAGTACTTC.